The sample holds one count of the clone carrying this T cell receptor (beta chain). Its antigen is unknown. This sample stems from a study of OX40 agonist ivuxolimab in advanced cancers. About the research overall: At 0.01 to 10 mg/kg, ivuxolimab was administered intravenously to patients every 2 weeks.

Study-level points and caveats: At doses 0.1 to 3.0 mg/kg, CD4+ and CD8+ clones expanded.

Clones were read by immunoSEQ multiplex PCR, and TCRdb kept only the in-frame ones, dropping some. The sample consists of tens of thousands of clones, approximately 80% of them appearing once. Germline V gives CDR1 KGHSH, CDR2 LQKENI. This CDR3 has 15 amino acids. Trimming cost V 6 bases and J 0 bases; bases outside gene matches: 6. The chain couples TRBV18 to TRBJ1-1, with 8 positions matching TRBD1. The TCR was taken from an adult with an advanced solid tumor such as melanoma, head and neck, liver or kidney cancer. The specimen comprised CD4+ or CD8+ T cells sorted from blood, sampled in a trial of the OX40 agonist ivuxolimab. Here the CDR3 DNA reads TGTGCCAGCTCTGAACGGACAGGGTTGAACACTGAAGCTTTCTTT. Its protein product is CASSERTGLNTEAFF.